The 24 T cell receptor beta chains presented below share a single source sample, sequenced in a study of CD8+CD57+ T cells in acquired aplastic anemia (dated by TCRdb to the late 2010s). The data were produced on an Illumina HiSeq 2000. Genomic DNA served as template for TCR beta VDJ combination and CDR3 sequence profiling. Using fastp trimming at Q25 and MiXCR clonotype assembly, TCRdb reanalyzed the public sequencing data and kept in-frame beta chains. Rows with one shared CDR3 protein collapse into an entry with the most common genes and DNA. The sample data list some 200,000 distinct CDR3 sequences, and roughly 60% of these were observed just once. About 60% of the sample lies in the top ten. Expansion of CD8+CD57+ cells had been shown by flow cytometry in the patients chosen for sequencing. Specimen: sorted CD4+, CD8+, or CD8+CD57+ T cells (not recorded which) from PBMCs. These receptors all come from a human donor with aplastic anemia.

This chain uses TRBV10-3 with TRBJ2-7; TRBD1 matches at 7 bases. This CDR3 is 15 amino acids long. The germline V gene has CDR1 ENHRY and CDR2 SYGVKD. J was trimmed by 7 bases and V by 4 bases; bases with no gene match: 13. CDR3 in DNA: TGTGCCATCAGTGGATCCCGGGACAGTTATGAGGAGCAGTACTTC. It encodes CAISGSRDSYEEQYF.

The chain combines TRBV15 with TRBJ2-1, with unresolved D. V was clipped by 6 bases and J by 9 bases, with 15 bases between them. This CDR3 region has 13 residues. The germline V gene has CDR1 LNHNV and CDR2 YYDKDF (reference sequence). The CDR3 DNA follows: TGTGCCACCAGTTTAGCCAAGACCCGTGAGCAGTTCTTC. It specifies CATSLAKTREQFF. Drawing the rest from reference TRBV15 and TRBJ2-1, the complete variable domain is DAMVIQNPRYQVTQFGKPVTLSCSQTLNHNVMYWYQQKSSQAPKLLFHYYDKDFNNEADTPDNFQSRRPNTSFCFLDIRSPGLGDTAMYLCATSLAKTREQFFGPGTRLTVL.

The rearrangement links TRBV24-1 to TRBJ2-5; TRBD1 matches at 10 bases. Germline values: CDR1 KGHDR, CDR2 SFDVKD. The V segment lost 1 base and the J segment 3 bases; nucleotides outside the gene matches: 1. This CDR3 has 15 amino acids. CDR3 sequence (DNA): TGTGCCACCAGTGATTTTGGGACAGGGGAAGAGACCCAGTACTTC. Residues: CATSDFGTGEETQYF.

J is TRBJ2-7 and V is TRBV7-9; no clear D gene. The CDR3 runs to 11 residues. The V gene's germline CDR1 is SEHNR and CDR2 FQNEAQ (reference sequence). The ends were cut back, 5 bases at V and 5 bases at J, with 7 bases in the middle. CDR3 in DNA: TGTGCCAGCAGCAAATCCCACGAGCAGTACTTC. Its translation: CASSKSHEQYF. The full variable domain, its missing parts supplied by reference TRBV7-9 and TRBJ2-7, is DTGVSQNPRHKITKRGQNVTFRCDPISEHNRLYWYRQTLGQGPEFLTYFQNEAQLEKSRLLSDRFSAERPKGSFSTLEIQRTEQGDSAMYLCASSKSHEQYFGPGTRLTVT.

The J gene is TRBJ2-3, the V gene TRBV7-9; D not resolved. The V end lost 1 base, the J end lost 3 bases, and 11 bases lay between the germline ends. The length of the CDR3 is 15 residues. Germline CDR1 and CDR2: SEHNR and FQNEAQ (reference sequence). Here the CDR3 reads CASSLVLSATDTQYF. The CDR3 DNA reads TGTGCCAGCAGCTTAGTTCTCTCGGCAACAGATACGCAGTATTTT.

The chain employs TRBV5-4 and TRBJ2-3; maybe TRBD2 (6 bases). CDR3 length: 15 residues. Germline loops: CDR1 SGHNT, CDR2 YYREEE (reference sequence). Trimming took off 0 bases at V and 3 bases at J, with 11 bases between the two ends. The CDR3 DNA is TGTGCCAGCAGCTTGGTACCAGGGAGGACAGATACGCAGTATTTT. Its translation is CASSLVPGRTDTQYF.

This chain uses TRBV11-2 with TRBJ2-7; 10 bases align to TRBD2. The germline CDR1 and CDR2 sequences are SGHAT and FQNNGV. The CDR3 totals 15 residues. V dropped 4 bases and J dropped 6; count of bases not matched to a gene: 9. CDR3 bases: TGTGCCAGCAGCTACCCGGGACTAGCGACCTCCGAGCAGTACTTC. The encoded protein is CASSYPGLATSEQYF.

V gene TRBV7-2 combines with J gene TRBJ2-3, with 7 bases identical to TRBD2. Trimming removed 2 bases from V and 6 bases from J; junction bases left unmatched: 11. The CDR3 is 16 residues long. Germline V gives CDR1 SGHTA, CDR2 FQGNSA. CDR3 sequence (DNA): TGTGCCAGCAGCTTAACAGTCGGGGAGGGTGGGGATACGCAGTATTTT. Translated: CASSLTVGEGGDTQYF.

The rearrangement links TRBV5-1 to TRBJ2-3; either TRBD1 or TRBD2 may supply D (5 bases each). V dropped 3 bases and J dropped 1 base, with 12 bases sitting between them. CDR3 size: 15 residues. Per germline, CDR1 SGHRS and CDR2 YFSETQ. The CDR3 sequence: CASSSLVGGTDTQYF. The CDR3 DNA follows: TGCGCCAGCAGCTCACTAGTGGGGGGCACAGATACGCAGTATTTT.

This clonotype was found many times. This rearrangement joins TRBV12-3 or TRBV12-4 to TRBJ2-3; TRBD2 matches 7 bases. The CDR3 is 17 residues long. Trimming at V came to 1 base and at J to 5 bases, leaving 12 bases not matched to a gene. The CDR3 protein is CASSLVRGAGERDTQYF. CDR3 nucleotide sequence: TGTGCCAGCAGTTTAGTTAGAGGTGCGGGGGAGAGAGATACGCAGTATTTT.

The V and J genes are TRBV7-9 and TRBJ1-6; D unclear. This CDR3 is built from 12 residues. Trimming removed 3 bases at V and 11 bases at J, with 8 bases between. CDR1 is SEHNR and CDR2 is FQNEAQ in the germline V gene (reference sequence). The CDR3 sequence is CASSLNGPPLHF. In DNA, the CDR3 is TGTGCCAGCAGCTTGAACGGTCCACCCCTCCACTTT.

The V gene is TRBV7-9, the J gene TRBJ1-5, with D uncertain. Per the germline V gene, CDR1 is SEHNR and CDR2 is FQNEAQ (reference sequence). The CDR3 sequence is 14 residues long. V gave up 0 bases and J gave up 6 bases, with 9 bases separating them. CDR3 region: CASSLADGPQPQHF. The CDR3 nucleotides are TGTGCCAGCAGCTTAGCGGACGGGCCTCAGCCCCAGCATTTT. The whole variable domain, filled in from reference TRBV7-9 and TRBJ1-5, reads DTGVSQNPRHKITKRGQNVTFRCDPISEHNRLYWYRQTLGQGPEFLTYFQNEAQLEKSRLLSDRFSAERPKGSFSTLEIQRTEQGDSAMYLCASSLADGPQPQHFGDGTRLSIL.

This sequence joins TRBV30 and TRBJ1-2, with D tentatively TRBD1 (6 bases). Trimming removed 4 bases from V and 2 bases from J, with 17 bases in between. The CDR3 has 15 residues. Germline V gives CDR1 GTSNPN, CDR2 SVGIG (reference sequence). The CDR3 sequence: CAWTTTHRANYGYTF. DNA for the CDR3: TGTGCCTGGACCACGACGCACAGGGCCAACTATGGCTACACCTTC.

The chain employs TRBV7-9 and TRBJ2-1; 13 positions agree with TRBD2. The germline CDR1 and CDR2 sequences are SEHNR and FQNEAQ (reference sequence). The ends lost 5 bases at V and 8 bases at J; junction bases unmatched: 6. This CDR3 region has 15 residues. As DNA, the CDR3 is TGTGCCAGCAGCCCAACTAGCGGGGGGGCTTATGAGCAGTTCTTC. As protein: CASSPTSGGAYEQFF.

This clonotype showed up just a few times. The chain recombines TRBV29-1 with TRBJ1-1; D call uncertain. The V end was cut by 8 bases, the J end by 4 bases, with 11 bases between. The CDR3 totals 11 residues. Looked up from germline, CDR1 is SQVTM and CDR2 is ANQGSEA. CDR3 bases: TGCAGCCTCGGAGAGGGCACTGAAGCTTTCTTT. It translates to CSLGEGTEAFF.

This clonotype was counted ten times or more. The chain combines TRBV20-1 with TRBJ2-7; tentatively, D is TRBD2 (7 bases). The V gene's germline CDR1 is DFQATT and CDR2 SNEGSKA (reference sequence). Trimming stripped 3 bases from V and 1 base from J, with 16 bases between. The CDR3 covers 15 residues. The CDR3 bases are TGCAGTGCTAGCCGTTGGGAGGGGGAGTCCTACGAGCAGTACTTC. Translation gives CSASRWEGESYEQYF.

This clonotype was picked up a small number of times. The chain is built from TRBV10-3 and TRBJ2-7; D not resolved. The CDR3 totals 12 residues. V lost 3 bases to trimming and J lost 1 base, with 4 bases between them. Per germline, CDR1 ENHRY and CDR2 SYGVKD. This CDR3 reads CAISDKSYEQYF. DNA of the CDR3: TGTGCCATCAGTGACAAGTCCTACGAGCAGTACTTC.

Only a few counts were recorded for this clonotype. In DNA form, the CDR3 reads TGTGCCAGCAGTTTGGCATCTGGGGCCAACGTCCTGACTTTC. Translating it yields CASSLASGANVLTF. The chain employs TRBV12-3 or TRBV12-4 and TRBJ2-6; unclear D gene. The V end was cut by 3 bases, the J end by 1 base, with 4 bases between. CDR3 size: 14 residues.

This clonotype was found many times. The chain joins TRBV6-5 to TRBJ1-4; D gene uncertain. The CDR3 sequence is 13 residues long. Trimming cost V 6 bases and J 8 bases, with 13 bases left between them. The germline V gene encodes CDR1 MNHEY and CDR2 SVGAGI. CDR3 region: CASSMVGWEKLFF. The DNA of the CDR3 is TGTGCCAGCAGCATGGTGGGGTGGGAAAAACTGTTTTTT.

V gene TRBV19 combines with J gene TRBJ1-2; D may be TRBD1 (5 bases). Germline assignment: CDR1 LNHDA and CDR2 SQIVND (reference sequence). The CDR3 extends over 13 amino acids. V lost 3 bases and J lost 3, with 8 bases in between. The CDR3 here is CASSIKTDYGYTF. DNA of the CDR3: TGTGCCAGTAGTATTAAGACAGACTATGGCTACACCTTC. The full variable domain, rest sourced from reference TRBV19 and TRBJ1-2, is DGGITQSPKYLFRKEGQNVTLSCEQNLNHDAMYWYRQDPGQGLRLIYYSQIVNDFQKGDIAEGYSVSREKKESFPLTVTSAQKNPTAFYLCASSIKTDYGYTFGSGTRLTVV.

The chain couples TRBV27 to TRBJ1-6; tentatively, D is TRBD1 (6 bases). Trimming left V 5 bases short and J 6 bases short, with 17 bases between. The germline CDR1 and CDR2 sequences are MNHEY and SMNVEV (reference sequence). The CDR3 sequence is 16 residues long. The CDR3 coding sequence is TGTGCCAGCAGTCTCCGGGGGGCCCCTTTTAATTCACCCCTCCACTTT. It is translated as CASSLRGAPFNSPLHF.

The chain recombines TRBV20-1 with TRBJ2-1; 7 positions match TRBD1. Germline CDR1 DFQATT, CDR2 SNEGSKA (reference sequence). The CDR3 sequence is 12 residues long. The CDR3: CSPLGQLNEQFF. The CDR3 bases are TGCAGCCCTTTGGGACAGCTAAATGAGCAGTTCTTC.

The V gene is TRBV24-1, the J gene TRBJ2-5; D gene uncertain. V dropped 4 bases and J dropped 4 bases, with 9 bases sitting between them. This CDR3 is 13 amino acids long. Germline V gene sequence: CDR1 KGHDR, CDR2 SFDVKD. The CDR3 sequence is CATSDHPRETQYF. CDR3 DNA: TGTGCCACCAGTGACCACCCCCGAGAGACCCAGTACTTC.

The chain is built from TRBV5-1 and TRBJ2-7; 10 nucleotides align to TRBD2. Trimming at V came to 0 bases and at J to 4 bases, leaving 4 bases not matched to a gene. The CDR3 contains 15 residues. The germline V gene has CDR1 SGHRS and CDR2 YFSETQ. The CDR3 DNA reads as TGCGCCAGCAGCTTGGGACTAGCGGGCATTTACGAGCAGTACTTC. Its translation: CASSLGLAGIYEQYF.